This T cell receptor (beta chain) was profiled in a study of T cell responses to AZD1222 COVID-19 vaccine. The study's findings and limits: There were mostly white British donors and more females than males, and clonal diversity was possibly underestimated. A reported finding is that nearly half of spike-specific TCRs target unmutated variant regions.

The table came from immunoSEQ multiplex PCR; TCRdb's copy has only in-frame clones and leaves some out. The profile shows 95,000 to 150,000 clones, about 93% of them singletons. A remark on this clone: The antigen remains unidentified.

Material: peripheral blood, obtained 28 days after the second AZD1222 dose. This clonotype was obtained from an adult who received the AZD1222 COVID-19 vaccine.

CDR3 in DNA: TGCGCCAGCAGCTTGACGACAGGGGGCTCGAGCTCCTACAATGAGCAGTTCTTC. It yields the protein CASSLTTGGSSSYNEQFF. The chain uses TRBV5-1 and TRBJ2-1; 10 bases map to TRBD1. CDR1 is SGHRS and CDR2 is YFSETQ in the germline V gene. Losses at the gene ends were 1 base for V and 0 bases for J; bases not matched to a gene: 7. There are 18 residues in the CDR3.